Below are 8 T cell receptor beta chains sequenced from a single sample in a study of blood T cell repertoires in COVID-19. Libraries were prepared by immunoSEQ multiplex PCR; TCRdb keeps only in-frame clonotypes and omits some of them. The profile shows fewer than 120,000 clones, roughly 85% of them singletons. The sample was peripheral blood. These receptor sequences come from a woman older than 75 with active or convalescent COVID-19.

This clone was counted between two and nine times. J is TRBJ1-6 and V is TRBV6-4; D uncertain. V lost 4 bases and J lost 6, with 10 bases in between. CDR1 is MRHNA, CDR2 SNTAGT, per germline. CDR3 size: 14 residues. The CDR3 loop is CASSVSPGNSPLHF. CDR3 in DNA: TGTGCCAGCAGTGTTTCGCCCGGTAATTCACCCCTCCACTTT.

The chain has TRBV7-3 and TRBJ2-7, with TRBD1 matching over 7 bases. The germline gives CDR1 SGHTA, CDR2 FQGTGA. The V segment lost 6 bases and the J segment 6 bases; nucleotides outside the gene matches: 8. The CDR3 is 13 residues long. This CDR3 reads CASSPNNRGEQYF. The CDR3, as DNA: TGTGCCAGCAGTCCAAACAACAGGGGCGAGCAGTACTTC.

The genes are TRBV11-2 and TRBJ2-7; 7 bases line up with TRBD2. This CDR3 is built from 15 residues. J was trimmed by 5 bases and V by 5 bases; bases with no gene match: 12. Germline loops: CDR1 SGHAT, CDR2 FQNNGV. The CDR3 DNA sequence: TGTGCCAGCAGCGACTTTCGCGGGAGTTTCAACGAGCAGTACTTC. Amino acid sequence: CASSDFRGSFNEQYF.

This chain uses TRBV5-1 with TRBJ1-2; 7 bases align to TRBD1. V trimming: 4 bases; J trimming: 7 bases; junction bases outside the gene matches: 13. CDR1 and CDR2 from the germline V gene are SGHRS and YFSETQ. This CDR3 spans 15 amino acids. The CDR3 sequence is CASSPSPGTAGGYTF. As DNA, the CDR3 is TGCGCCAGCAGCCCCTCGCCGGGGACAGCCGGTGGCTACACCTTC.

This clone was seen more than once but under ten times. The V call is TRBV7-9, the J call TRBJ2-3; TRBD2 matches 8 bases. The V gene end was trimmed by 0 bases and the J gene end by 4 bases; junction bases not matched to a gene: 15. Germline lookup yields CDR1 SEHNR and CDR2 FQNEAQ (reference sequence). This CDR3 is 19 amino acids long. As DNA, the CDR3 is TGTGCCAGCAGCTTAGCGCGAGGGAGTAGCGGGATGCGCGCAGATACGCAGTATTTT. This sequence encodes CASSLARGSSGMRADTQYF.

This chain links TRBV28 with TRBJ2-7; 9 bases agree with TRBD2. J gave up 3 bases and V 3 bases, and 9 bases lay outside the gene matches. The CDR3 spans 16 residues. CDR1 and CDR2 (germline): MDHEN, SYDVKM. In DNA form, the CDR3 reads TGTGCCAGCAGTTTGACCCGCGGGAGGGGGGTCTACGAGCAGTACTTC. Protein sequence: CASSLTRGRGVYEQYF.

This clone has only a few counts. In DNA, the CDR3 is TGCAGCGGGAGACTAGATGATGAGCAGTTCTTC. It specifies CSGRLDDEQFF. The chain carries TRBV29-1 and TRBJ2-1, with D possibly matching TRBD2 (6 bases). Trimming cost V 7 bases and J 8 bases, with 12 bases left between them. Germline V gene sequence: CDR1 SQVTM, CDR2 ANQGSEA. The CDR3 covers 11 residues.

The CDR3 loop reads CASSFTSGSRHNEQFF. The CDR3 region has the DNA TGCGCCAGCAGCTTCACTAGCGGGAGTCGTCACAATGAGCAGTTCTTC. J is TRBJ2-1 and V is TRBV5-1, with TRBD2 matching over 11 bases. The CDR3 has 16 amino acids. Trimming took 2 bases from V and 5 from J; bases not matched to a gene: 6. CDR1 is SGHRS and CDR2 is YFSETQ in the germline V gene.